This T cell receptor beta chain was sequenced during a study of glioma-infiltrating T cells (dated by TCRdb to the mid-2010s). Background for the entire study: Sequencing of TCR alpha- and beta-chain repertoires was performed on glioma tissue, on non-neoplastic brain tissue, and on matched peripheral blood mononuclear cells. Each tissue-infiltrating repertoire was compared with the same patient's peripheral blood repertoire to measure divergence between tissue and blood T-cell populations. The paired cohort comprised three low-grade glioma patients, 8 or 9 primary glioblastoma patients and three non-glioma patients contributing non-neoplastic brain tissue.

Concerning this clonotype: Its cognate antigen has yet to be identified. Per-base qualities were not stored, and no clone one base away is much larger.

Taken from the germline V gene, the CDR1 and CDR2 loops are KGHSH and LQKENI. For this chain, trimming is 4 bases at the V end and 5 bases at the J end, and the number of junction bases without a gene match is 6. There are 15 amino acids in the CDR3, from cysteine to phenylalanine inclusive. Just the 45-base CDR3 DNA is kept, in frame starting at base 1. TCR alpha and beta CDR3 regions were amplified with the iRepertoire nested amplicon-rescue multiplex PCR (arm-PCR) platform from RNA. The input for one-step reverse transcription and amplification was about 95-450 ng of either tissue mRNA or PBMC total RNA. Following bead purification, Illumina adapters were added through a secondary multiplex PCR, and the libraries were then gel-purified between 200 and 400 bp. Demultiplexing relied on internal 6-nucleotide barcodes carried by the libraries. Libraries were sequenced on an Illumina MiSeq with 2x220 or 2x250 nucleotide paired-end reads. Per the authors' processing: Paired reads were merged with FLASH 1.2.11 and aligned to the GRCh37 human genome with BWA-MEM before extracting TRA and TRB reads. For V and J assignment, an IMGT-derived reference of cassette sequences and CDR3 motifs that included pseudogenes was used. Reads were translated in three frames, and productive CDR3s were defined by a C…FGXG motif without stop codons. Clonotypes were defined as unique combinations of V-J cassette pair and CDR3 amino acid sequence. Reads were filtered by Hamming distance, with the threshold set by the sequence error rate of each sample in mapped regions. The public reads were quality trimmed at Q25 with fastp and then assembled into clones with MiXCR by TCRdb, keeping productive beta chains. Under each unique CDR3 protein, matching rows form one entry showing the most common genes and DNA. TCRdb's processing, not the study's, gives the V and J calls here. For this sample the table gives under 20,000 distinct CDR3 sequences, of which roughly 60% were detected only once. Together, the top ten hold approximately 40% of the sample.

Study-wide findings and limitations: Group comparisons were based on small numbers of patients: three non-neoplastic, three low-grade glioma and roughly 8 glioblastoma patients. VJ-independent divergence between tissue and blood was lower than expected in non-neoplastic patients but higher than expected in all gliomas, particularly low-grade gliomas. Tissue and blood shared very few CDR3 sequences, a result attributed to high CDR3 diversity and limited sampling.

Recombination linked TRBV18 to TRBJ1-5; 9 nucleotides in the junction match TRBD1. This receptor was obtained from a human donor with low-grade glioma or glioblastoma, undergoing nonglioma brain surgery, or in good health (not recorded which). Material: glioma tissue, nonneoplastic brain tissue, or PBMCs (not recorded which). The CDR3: CASSQGQGTYQPQHF. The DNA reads TGTGCCAGCTCACAAGGACAGGGGACTTATCAGCCCCAGCATTTT. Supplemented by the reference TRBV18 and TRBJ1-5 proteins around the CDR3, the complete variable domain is NAGVMQNPRHLVRRRGQEARLRCSPMKGHSHVYWYRQLPEEGLKFMVYLQKENIIDESGMPKERFSAEFPKEGPSILRIQQVVRGDSAAYFCASSQGQGTYQPQHFGDGTRLSIL.